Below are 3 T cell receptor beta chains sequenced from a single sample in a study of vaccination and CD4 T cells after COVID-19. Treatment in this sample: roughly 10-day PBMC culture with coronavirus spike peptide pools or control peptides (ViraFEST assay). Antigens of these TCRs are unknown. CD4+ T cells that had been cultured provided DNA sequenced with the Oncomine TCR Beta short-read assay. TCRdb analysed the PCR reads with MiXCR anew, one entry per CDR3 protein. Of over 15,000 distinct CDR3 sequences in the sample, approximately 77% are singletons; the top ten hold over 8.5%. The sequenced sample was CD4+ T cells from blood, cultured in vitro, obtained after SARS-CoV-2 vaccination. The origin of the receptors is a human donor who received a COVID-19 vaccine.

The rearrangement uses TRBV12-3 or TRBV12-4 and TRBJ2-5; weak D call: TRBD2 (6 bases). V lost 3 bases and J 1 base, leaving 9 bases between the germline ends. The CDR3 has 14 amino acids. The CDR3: CASSLAGSQETQYF. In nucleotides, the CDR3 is TGTGCCAGCAGTTTGGCGGGGAGCCAAGAGACCCAGTACTTC.

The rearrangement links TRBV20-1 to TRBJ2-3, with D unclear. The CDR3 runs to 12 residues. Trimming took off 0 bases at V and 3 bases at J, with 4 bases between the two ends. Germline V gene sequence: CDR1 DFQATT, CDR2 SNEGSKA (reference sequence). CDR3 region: CSARDWTDTQYF. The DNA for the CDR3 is TGCAGTGCTAGAGATTGGACAGATACGCAGTATTTT.

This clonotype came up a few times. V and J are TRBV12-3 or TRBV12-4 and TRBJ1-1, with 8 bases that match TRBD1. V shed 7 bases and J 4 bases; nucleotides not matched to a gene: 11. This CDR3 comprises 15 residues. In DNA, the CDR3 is TGTGCCAGCACCTCATATTCAGGGGGCTCCACTGAAGCTTTCTTT. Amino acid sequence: CASTSYSGGSTEAFF.